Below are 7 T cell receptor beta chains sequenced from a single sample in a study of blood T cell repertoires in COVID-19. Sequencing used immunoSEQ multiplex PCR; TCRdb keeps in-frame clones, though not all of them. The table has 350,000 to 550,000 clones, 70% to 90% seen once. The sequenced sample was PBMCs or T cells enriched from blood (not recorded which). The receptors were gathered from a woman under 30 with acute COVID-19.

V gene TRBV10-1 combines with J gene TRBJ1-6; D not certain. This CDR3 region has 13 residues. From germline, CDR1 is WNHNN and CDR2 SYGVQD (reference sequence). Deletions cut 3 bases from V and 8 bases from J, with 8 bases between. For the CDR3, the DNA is TGCGCCAGCAGTGATGTGGGCTATTCACCCCTCCACTTT. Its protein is CASSDVGYSPLHF.

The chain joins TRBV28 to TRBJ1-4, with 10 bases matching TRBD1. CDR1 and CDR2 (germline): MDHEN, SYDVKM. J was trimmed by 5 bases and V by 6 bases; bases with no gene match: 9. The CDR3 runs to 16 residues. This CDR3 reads CASSFSWTGGNEKLFF. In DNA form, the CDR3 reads TGTGCCAGCAGCTTTTCCTGGACAGGGGGGAATGAAAAACTGTTTTTT.

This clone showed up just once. This CDR3 reads CASSLAPKSSGNTIYF. The CDR3 coding sequence is TGTGCCAGCAGCCTGGCCCCGAAAAGCTCTGGAAACACCATATATTTT. The V and J genes are TRBV3-1 (or the pseudogene TRBV3-2) and TRBJ1-3; the D is unclear. Germline-derived CDR1 and CDR2 are LGHDT and YNNKEL (reference sequence). The length of the CDR3 is 16 residues. V shed 4 bases and J shed 0 bases, with 13 bases lying between them.

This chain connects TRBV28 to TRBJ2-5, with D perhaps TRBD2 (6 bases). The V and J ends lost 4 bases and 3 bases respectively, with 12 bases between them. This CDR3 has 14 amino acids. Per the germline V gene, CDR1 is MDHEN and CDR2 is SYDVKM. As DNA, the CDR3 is TGTGCCAGCAGTTCGGACCGGACTAAAGAGACCCAGTACTTC. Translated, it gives CASSSDRTKETQYF.

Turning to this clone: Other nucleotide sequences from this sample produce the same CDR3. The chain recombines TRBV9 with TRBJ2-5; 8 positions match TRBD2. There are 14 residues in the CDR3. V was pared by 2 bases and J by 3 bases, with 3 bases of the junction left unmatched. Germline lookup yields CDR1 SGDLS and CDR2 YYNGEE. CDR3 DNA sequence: TGTGCCAGCAGCGTCGGCGGGGGGAAAGAGACCCAGTACTTC. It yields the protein CASSVGGGKETQYF.

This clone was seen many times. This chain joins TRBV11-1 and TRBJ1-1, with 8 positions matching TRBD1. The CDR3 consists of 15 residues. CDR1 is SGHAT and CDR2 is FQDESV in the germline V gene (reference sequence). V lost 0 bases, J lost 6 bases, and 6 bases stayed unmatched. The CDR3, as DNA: TGTGCCAGCAGCTTAGCTCCGGGACAGGTCTCTGAAGCTTTCTTT. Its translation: CASSLAPGQVSEAFF.

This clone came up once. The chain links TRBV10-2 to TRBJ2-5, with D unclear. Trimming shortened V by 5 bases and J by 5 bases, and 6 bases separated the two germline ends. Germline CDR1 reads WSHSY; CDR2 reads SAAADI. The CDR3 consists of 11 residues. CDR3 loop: CASSPYETQYF. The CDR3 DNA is TGCGCCAGCAGTCCCTACGAGACCCAGTACTTC.